Listed below are T cell receptor beta chains from one sample, sequenced in a study of blood T cell repertoires in COVID-19. Data came from immunoSEQ multiplex PCR; TCRdb stores just in-frame clones and leaves some out. Of approximately 250,000 clones in the sample, approximately 90% were seen once. Sequenced: PBMCs or T cells enriched from blood (not recorded which). Every receptor here comes from a woman aged 25-40 years who had recovered from COVID-19. CDR3s include the opening cysteine and the closing phenylalanine or tryptophan. D genes are given only for firm matches. Size values are once, few and many counts, or a class for expanded clones, and some rows have none.

length: 14
V: TRBV28
D: NA
size: NA
J: TRBJ2-2
CDR3: CASSLYKNTGELFF
DNA: TGTGCCAGCAGTTTATACAAGAACACCGGGGAGCTGTTTTTT

length: 16
V: TRBV30
D: TRBD2
size: NA
J: TRBJ2-1
CDR3: CAWTPGLAGAYNEQFF
DNA: TGTGCCTGGACGCCGGGACTAGCGGGCGCTTACAATGAGCAGTTCTTC

length: 17
V: TRBV7-8
D: NA
size: NA
J: TRBJ1-1
CDR3: CASSLGLGFDGLAKAFF
DNA: TGTGCCAGCAGCTTAGGTCTCGGCTTTGACGGCCTAGCTAAAGCTTTCTTT

length: 14
V: TRBV6-5
D: TRBD1
size: NA
J: TRBJ1-2
CDR3: CASRETGGSDGYTF
DNA: TGTGCCAGCAGAGAGACAGGGGGCTCGGATGGCTACACCTTC

length: 17
V: TRBV25-1
D: TRBD1
size: NA
J: TRBJ1-1
CDR3: CASSEYSAYRGLTEAFF
DNA: TGTGCCAGCAGTGAATATTCGGCTTACAGGGGGCTTACTGAAGCTTTCTTT

length: 14
V: TRBV5-1
D: TRBD1
size: NA
J: TRBJ2-7
CDR3: CASSRTGAEYEQYF
DNA: TGCGCCAGCAGCCGGACAGGGGCTGAATACGAGCAGTACTTC

length: 11
V: TRBV2
D: TRBD2
size: NA
J: TRBJ2-1
CDR3: CASSSSGKGFF
DNA: TGTGCCAGCAGTTCTAGCGGGAAAGGGTTCTTC

length: 11
V: TRBV29-1
D: NA
size: NA
J: TRBJ2-7
CDR3: CSVEQGYEQYF
DNA: TGCAGCGTGGAGCAGGGATACGAGCAGTACTTC

length: 13
V: TRBV19
D: TRBD1
size: NA
J: TRBJ1-1
CDR3: CASSIDRDSKAFF
DNA: TGTGCCAGTAGTATAGACCGGGACAGTAAAGCTTTCTTT

length: 12
V: TRBV12-3/TRBV12-4
D: NA
size: NA
J: TRBJ1-1
CDR3: CASSLGRGGAFF
DNA: TGTGCCAGCAGTTTAGGAAGAGGGGGAGCTTTCTTT

length: 14
V: TRBV5-6
D: TRBD1
size: NA
J: TRBJ1-1
CDR3: CASSGTGGGTEAFF
DNA: TGTGCCAGCAGCGGAACAGGGGGCGGCACTGAAGCTTTCTTT

length: 14
V: TRBV5-4
D: NA
size: NA
J: TRBJ1-3
CDR3: CASSLPGSGNTIYF
DNA: TGTGCCAGCAGCTTACCAGGCTCTGGAAACACCATATATTTT

length: 8
V: TRBV20-1
D: NA
size: NA
J: TRBJ2-5
CDR3: CSTPPRNF
DNA: TGCAGTACCCCACCCAGAAACTTC

length: 13
V: TRBV5-4
D: NA
size: NA
J: TRBJ2-7
CDR3: CASSWDFSYEQYF
DNA: TGTGCCAGCAGCTGGGACTTCTCCTACGAGCAGTACTTC

length: 15
V: TRBV27
D: TRBD1
size: NA
J: TRBJ1-5
CDR3: CASSFDREGNQPQHF
DNA: TGTGCCAGCAGTTTCGACAGGGAAGGCAATCAGCCCCAGCATTTT

length: 16
V: TRBV9
D: TRBD1
size: NA
J: TRBJ2-5
CDR3: CASSRGARGREETQYF
DNA: TGTGCCAGCAGCCGGGGCGCCAGGGGGCGCGAAGAGACCCAGTACTTC

length: 16
V: TRBV28
D: NA
size: NA
J: TRBJ1-3
CDR3: CASSLGAGLSGNTIYF
DNA: TGTGCCAGCAGTCTGGGGGCTGGGCTATCTGGAAACACCATATATTTT

length: 16
V: TRBV4-3
D: TRBD2
size: NA
J: TRBJ2-7
CDR3: CASSQEAGGVTYEQYF
DNA: TGCGCCAGCAGCCAAGAGGCGGGAGGGGTGACCTACGAGCAGTACTTC

length: 18
V: TRBV7-8
D: NA
size: once
J: TRBJ2-1
CDR3: CASSLEVGLAGTHNEQFF
DNA: TGTGCCAGCAGCTTAGAGGTCGGTTTGGCGGGGACCCACAATGAGCAGTTCTTC

length: 15
V: TRBV7-2
D: TRBD1
size: NA
J: TRBJ2-5
CDR3: CASSLAGTGGETQYF
DNA: TGTGCCAGCAGCTTAGCCGGGACAGGGGGAGAGACCCAGTACTTC

length: 14
V: TRBV9
D: NA
size: NA
J: TRBJ2-1
CDR3: CASSVQGWSNEQFF
DNA: TGTGCCAGCAGCGTGCAGGGTTGGTCCAATGAGCAGTTCTTC

length: 16
V: TRBV24-1
D: NA
size: NA
J: TRBJ2-3
CDR3: CATSDYNTGWGDTQYF
DNA: TGTGCCACCAGTGATTATAATACAGGTTGGGGTGATACGCAGTATTTT

length: 19
V: TRBV3-1/TRBV3-2
D: TRBD2
size: NA
J: TRBJ2-2
CDR3: CASSQELGLAGGKSGELFF
DNA: TGTGCCAGCAGCCAAGAACTAGGACTAGCGGGAGGAAAGTCCGGGGAGCTGTTTTTT

length: 13
V: TRBV7-9
D: NA
size: NA
J: TRBJ1-1
CDR3: CASTPSSTTEAFF
DNA: TGTGCCAGCACCCCTAGCTCGACTACTGAAGCTTTCTTT

length: 15
V: TRBV5-1
D: TRBD2
size: NA
J: TRBJ2-1
CDR3: CASSSAGGDYNEQFF
DNA: TGCGCCAGCAGCTCTGCGGGGGGCGACTACAATGAGCAGTTCTTC

length: 15
V: TRBV10-3
D: TRBD1
size: NA
J: TRBJ1-5
CDR3: CAISEYGDRNQPQHF
DNA: TGTGCCATCAGTGAGTATGGGGACAGAAATCAGCCCCAGCATTTT

length: 15
V: TRBV19
D: NA
size: NA
J: TRBJ1-6
CDR3: CASTPNKGKNSPLHF
DNA: TGTGCCAGTACCCCCAATAAGGGGAAGAATTCACCCCTCCACTTT

length: 11
V: TRBV7-8
D: NA
size: NA
J: TRBJ2-7
CDR3: CASGRYYEQYF
DNA: TGTGCCAGCGGCAGGTACTACGAGCAGTACTTC

length: 12
V: TRBV18
D: NA
size: NA
J: TRBJ1-2
CDR3: CASSPGRGGYTF
DNA: TGTGCCAGCTCACCAGGGCGGGGTGGCTACACCTTC

length: 13
V: TRBV28
D: NA
size: NA
J: TRBJ1-2
CDR3: CASSWQGINGYTF
DNA: TGTGCCAGCAGTTGGCAGGGGATTAATGGCTACACCTTC

length: 15
V: TRBV4-2
D: TRBD2
size: NA
J: TRBJ2-1
CDR3: CASSLGRREGSEQFF
DNA: TGTGCCAGCAGCTTAGGGCGTAGGGAGGGCAGTGAGCAGTTCTTC

length: 15
V: TRBV19
D: NA
size: NA
J: TRBJ1-2
CDR3: CASSITPTANYGYTF
DNA: TGTGCCAGTAGTATTACCCCAACTGCTAACTATGGCTACACCTTC

length: 15
V: TRBV11-2
D: NA
size: NA
J: TRBJ2-5
CDR3: CASSLEDRTSVAQYF
DNA: TGTGCCAGCAGCTTAGAGGACAGAACTTCGGTGGCCCAGTACTTC

length: 12
V: TRBV2
D: NA
size: NA
J: TRBJ1-2
CDR3: CASSVSGHGYTF
DNA: TGTGCCAGCAGTGTTTCAGGGCATGGCTACACCTTC

length: 11
V: TRBV13
D: NA
size: NA
J: TRBJ2-7
CDR3: CASSSAGEQYF
DNA: TGTGCCAGCAGCTCGGCGGGAGAGCAGTACTTC

length: 14
V: TRBV28
D: NA
size: NA
J: TRBJ1-2
CDR3: CASSFIQLNYGYTF
DNA: TGTGCCAGCAGTTTCATTCAACTCAACTATGGCTACACCTTC

length: 14
V: TRBV11-2
D: NA
size: NA
J: TRBJ2-1
CDR3: CASSLEFLSGEQFF
DNA: TGTGCCAGCAGCTTAGAATTCCTCTCAGGTGAGCAGTTCTTC

length: 13
V: TRBV27
D: NA
size: NA
J: TRBJ1-5
CDR3: CASSPLFNQPQHF
DNA: TGTGCCAGCAGCCCGTTATTCAATCAGCCCCAGCATTTT

length: 14
V: TRBV28
D: NA
size: NA
J: TRBJ2-7
CDR3: CASRSRRSSYEQYF
DNA: TGTGCCAGCAGGTCGAGGAGGAGCTCCTACGAGCAGTACTTC

length: 14
V: TRBV28
D: TRBD1
size: NA
J: TRBJ1-1
CDR3: CASRGTGGNTEAFF
DNA: TGTGCCAGCAGGGGGACAGGGGGGAACACTGAAGCTTTCTTT

length: 17
V: TRBV12-2
D: NA
size: once
J: TRBJ2-7
CDR3: CASRLSTGDTYGYEQYF
DNA: TGTGCAAGTCGCTTGTCGACAGGAGATACCTATGGGTACGAGCAGTACTTC

length: 13
V: TRBV19
D: TRBD1
size: NA
J: TRBJ2-1
CDR3: CASRDRGQGEQFF
DNA: TGTGCCAGTAGGGACAGGGGGCAAGGTGAGCAGTTCTTC

length: 15
V: TRBV11-2
D: TRBD2
size: few
J: TRBJ2-7
CDR3: CASSPGTSGGNEQYF
DNA: TGTGCCAGCAGCCCCGGGACTAGCGGGGGAAACGAGCAGTACTTC

length: 13
V: TRBV27
D: NA
size: NA
J: TRBJ2-7
CDR3: CASSAVSPYEQYF
DNA: TGTGCCAGCAGTGCGGTCTCCCCATACGAGCAGTACTTC

length: 14
V: TRBV7-2
D: NA
size: NA
J: TRBJ1-2
CDR3: CASSRPGSPDGYTF
DNA: TGTGCCAGCAGCCGGCCGGGTTCCCCCGATGGCTACACCTTC

length: 15
V: TRBV28
D: TRBD1
size: once
J: TRBJ2-2
CDR3: CASNTDRGWTGELFF
DNA: TGTGCCAGTAACACCGACAGGGGTTGGACCGGGGAGCTGTTTTTT

length: 15
V: TRBV5-1
D: NA
size: NA
J: TRBJ2-2
CDR3: CASSPSTVNTGELFF
DNA: TGCGCCAGCAGCCCCTCAACAGTGAACACCGGGGAGCTGTTTTTT

length: 14
V: TRBV2
D: TRBD1
size: NA
J: TRBJ2-7
CDR3: CASRTGGEVYEQYF
DNA: TGTGCCAGCAGGACAGGGGGCGAAGTCTACGAGCAGTACTTC

length: 13
V: TRBV19
D: NA
size: NA
J: TRBJ1-1
CDR3: CASSMWSGTEAFF
DNA: TGTGCCAGTAGTATGTGGTCCGGCACTGAAGCTTTCTTT

length: 17
V: TRBV6-2/TRBV6-3
D: TRBD2
size: once
J: TRBJ2-1
CDR3: CASSYGRLAGVLNEQFF
DNA: TGTGCCAGCAGTTACGGTAGACTAGCGGGAGTTCTCAATGAGCAGTTCTTC

length: 15
V: TRBV28
D: NA
size: NA
J: TRBJ2-1
CDR3: CASSLPPTGTNEQFF
DNA: TGTGCCAGCAGTTTACCCCCGACAGGGACTAATGAGCAGTTCTTC

length: 15
V: TRBV28
D: TRBD1
size: NA
J: TRBJ1-5
CDR3: CASSKTGVANQPQHF
DNA: TGTGCCAGCTCAAAAACAGGGGTAGCGAATCAGCCCCAGCATTTT

length: 16
V: TRBV28
D: NA
size: NA
J: TRBJ1-3
CDR3: CASSLTLQASGNTIYF
DNA: TGTGCCAGCAGTTTAACGTTACAGGCCTCTGGAAACACCATATATTTT

length: 15
V: TRBV27
D: TRBD1
size: NA
J: TRBJ1-5
CDR3: CASGPGTVFNQPQHF
DNA: TGTGCCAGCGGGCCCGGGACAGTATTCAATCAGCCCCAGCATTTT

length: 16
V: TRBV4-2
D: NA
size: NA
J: TRBJ1-3
CDR3: CASSQENSGVRNTIYF
DNA: TGTGCCAGCAGCCAAGAAAATTCCGGTGTCAGAAACACCATATATTTT